Following are 24 T cell receptor beta chains from one sample sequenced in a study of blood T cell repertoires in COVID-19. The protocol was immunoSEQ multiplex PCR, while the TCRdb copy is restricted to in-frame clones and leaves out a portion. This sample has 300,000 to 400,000 clones; roughly 86% occur once, and the top ten carry about 8%. The sequenced sample was peripheral blood. The source of these receptors is a woman aged 45-65 years who had recovered from COVID-19.

The chain employs TRBV10-1 and TRBJ2-1, with TRBD1 matching over 9 bases. CDR1 is WNHNN and CDR2 is SYGVQD in the germline V gene (reference sequence). The V segment lost 9 bases and the J segment 6 bases; nucleotides outside the gene matches: 18. The CDR3 totals 17 residues. The CDR3 sequence: CASDGTGYDRRPNEQFF. DNA of the CDR3: TGCGCCAGTGACGGGACAGGGTACGATCGGAGGCCCAATGAGCAGTTCTTC.

On this clone: At one end, the junction sequence differs from germline, possibly due to a read error. This chain links TRBV28 with TRBJ1-2; maybe TRBD1 (5 bases). Germline values: CDR1 MDHEN, CDR2 SYDVKM. The length of the CDR3 is 13 residues. The CDR3 bases are TGTGCCGGCAGAAGGACAACGAACTATGGCTACACCTTC. It yields the protein CAGRRTTNYGYTF.

The chain links TRBV9 to TRBJ1-1; 7 bases map to TRBD1. Germline V gene data show CDR1 as SGDLS and CDR2 as YYNGEE. J gave up 4 bases and V 4 bases, and 16 bases lay outside the gene matches. This CDR3 comprises 17 residues. For the CDR3, the DNA is TGTGCCAGCAGCCCGGGGGGGGCGACAGGGATGGGCACTGAAGCTTTCTTT. The encoded protein is CASSPGGATGMGTEAFF.

The chain uses TRBV4-3 and TRBJ1-2, with a tentative D call TRBD1 (5 bases). The CDR3 has 16 residues. The ends were cut back, 0 bases at V and 4 bases at J, with 15 bases in the middle. CDR1 LGHNA and CDR2 YSLEER come from the germline V gene. CDR3 DNA sequence: TGCGCCAGCAGCCAAGATCTTGCTGGGGGAGGCTATGGCTACACCTTC. Translation: CASSQDLAGGGYGYTF.

The V gene is TRBV5-4, the J gene TRBJ2-5; 8 nucleotides line up with TRBD1. The germline V gene encodes CDR1 SGHNT and CDR2 YYREEE (reference sequence). The J segment lost 1 base and the V segment lost 4 bases, leaving 6 bases of the junction unmatched. The CDR3 consists of 15 residues. In DNA form, the CDR3 reads TGTGCCAGCAGCCGGGCAGGGGGCTCCCAAGAGACCCAGTACTTC. Protein: CASSRAGGSQETQYF.

J is TRBJ2-2 and V is TRBV9; unclear D gene. Germline V gene data show CDR1 as SGDLS and CDR2 as YYNGEE. This CDR3 has 12 residues. Trimming removed 0 bases at V and 7 bases at J, with 4 bases between. Here the CDR3 DNA reads TGTGCCAGCAGCGTAGGTAACGGGGAGCTGTTTTTT. It is translated as CASSVGNGELFF.

The chain joins TRBV6-5 to TRBJ2-7, with 7 bases matching TRBD1. With 8 bases clipped from V and 4 bases from J, the junction kept 14 bases outside the gene matches. The CDR3 runs 15 residues. Germline V CDR1 and CDR2: MNHEY, SVGAGI. This chain's CDR3 is CASHPTGQYVYEQYF. The CDR3 DNA reads TGTGCCAGCCATCCCACGGGACAGTATGTTTACGAGCAGTACTTC.

V usage is TRBV29-1 and J usage is TRBJ2-1; tentative D call: TRBD2 (6 bases). Germline V gives CDR1 SQVTM, CDR2 ANQGSEA. Trimming stripped 3 bases from V and 10 bases from J, with 13 bases between. There are 12 residues in the CDR3. The CDR3 DNA sequence: TGCAGCGTTGACTTTGGGGGGTACGAGCAGTTCTTC. Residues: CSVDFGGYEQFF.

V and J are TRBV25-1 and TRBJ1-4; 7 positions match TRBD1. CDR3 length equals 15 residues. Germline values: CDR1 MGHDK, CDR2 SYGVNS. The V gene end was trimmed by 3 bases and the J gene end by 8 bases; junction bases not matched to a gene: 9. The CDR3 bases are TGTGCCAGCAGTGAGCACAGGGGTCCAGGCGAAAAACTGTTTTTT. Protein sequence: CASSEHRGPGEKLFF.

This chain uses TRBV28 with TRBJ1-5; 11 positions agree with TRBD1. CDR1 is MDHEN and CDR2 is SYDVKM in the germline V gene. J was trimmed by 5 bases and V by 2 bases; bases with no gene match: 5. The CDR3 spans 16 residues. DNA for the CDR3: TGTGCCAGCAGTTTAGTAGGGACAGGGGGGTATCAGCCCCAGCATTTT. Translated, it gives CASSLVGTGGYQPQHF. Together with reference TRBV28 and TRBJ1-5, the CDR3 gives the full variable domain: DVKVTQSSRYLVKRTGEKVFLECVQDMDHENMFWYRQDPGLGLRLIYFSYDVKMKEKGDIPEGYSVSREKKERFSLILESASTNQTSMYLCASSLVGTGGYQPQHFGDGTRLSIL.

This clone was seen a handful of times. This sequence joins TRBV10-1 and TRBJ1-6; possibly TRBD1 for D (5 bases). The V gene's germline CDR1 is WNHNN and CDR2 SYGVQD (reference sequence). CDR3 length: 15 amino acids. The V end was cut by 0 bases, the J end by 8 bases, with 11 bases between. In DNA, the CDR3 is TGCGCCAGCAGTGAGTCGTCGCGGGGCGATTCACCCCTCCACTTT. Translation: CASSESSRGDSPLHF.

This clone was seen only a few times. This sequence joins TRBV6-2 or TRBV6-3 and TRBJ1-6, with a possible D match to TRBD1 (6 bases). The germline gives CDR1 MNHEY, CDR2 SVGEGT. V was pared by 5 bases and J by 7 bases, with 21 bases between. The CDR3 consists of 17 residues. The CDR3 nucleotides are TGTGCCAGCAGTAAGGCAGGGGCCCGTCGATTCAATTCACCCCTCCACTTT. Its protein is CASSKAGARRFNSPLHF.

This clone was seen a few times. For the CDR3, the DNA is TGTGCCAGCAGTGAAGTGAACAGTTTTTCACCCCTCCACTTT. Its protein is CASSEVNSFSPLHF. This chain uses TRBV25-1 with TRBJ1-6; no clear D. Trimming left V 2 bases short and J 9 bases short, with 11 bases between. Germline V gene data show CDR1 as MGHDK and CDR2 as SYGVNS. The length of the CDR3 is 14 residues. Using reference TRBV25-1 and TRBJ1-6 for the parts outside the CDR3, the full variable domain is EADIYQTPRYLVIGTGKKITLECSQTMGHDKMYWYQQDPGMELHLIHYSYGVNSTEKGDLSSESTVSRIRTEHFPLTLESARPSHTSQYLCASSEVNSFSPLHFGNGTRLTVT.

V is TRBV18 and J is TRBJ2-3, with D perhaps matching TRBD1 (5 bases). Per germline, CDR1 KGHSH and CDR2 LQKENI. V lost 0 bases and J lost 4, with 8 bases in between. The CDR3 is made up of 14 amino acids. Here the CDR3 reads CASSPPAGSDTQYF. CDR3 DNA sequence: TGTGCCAGCTCACCACCGGCAGGGTCAGATACGCAGTATTTT.

The chain recombines TRBV5-1 with TRBJ2-2, with no clear D. The V and J ends lost 5 bases and 3 bases respectively, with 11 bases between them. CDR1 is SGHRS and CDR2 is YFSETQ in the germline V gene. The CDR3 extends over 14 amino acids. The CDR3 reads CASSLDTDTGELFF. In DNA form, the CDR3 reads TGCGCCAGCAGTTTAGACACAGACACCGGGGAGCTGTTTTTT.

This sequence joins TRBV4-2 and TRBJ1-2; no definite D call. Looked up from germline, CDR1 is LGHNA and CDR2 is YNFKEQ. V lost 1 base to trimming and J lost 8 bases, with 20 bases between them. The CDR3 is made up of 16 amino acids. Written as DNA, the CDR3 is TGTGCCAGCAGCCAAGGAGTGGGAAACCTGCCGGGGGGCTACACCTTC. This sequence encodes CASSQGVGNLPGGYTF.

The V gene is TRBV11-1, the J gene TRBJ2-1; 7 bases line up with TRBD2. The junction had 5 bases not matched to a gene; V was cut back by 2 bases and J by 4 bases. CDR3 length equals 15 residues. CDR1 and CDR2 (germline): SGHAT, FQDESV (reference sequence). The CDR3 is CASSLLAGVYNEQFF. CDR3 DNA sequence: TGTGCCAGCAGCTTATTGGCGGGGGTGTACAATGAGCAGTTCTTC.

This clone is a singleton in its sample. The chain uses TRBV19 and TRBJ1-5; tentatively, D is TRBD1 (5 bases). The CDR3 is 13 residues long. Trimming stripped 0 bases from V and 9 bases from J, with 9 bases between. Per the germline V gene, CDR1 is LNHDA and CDR2 is SQIVND (reference sequence). CDR3 DNA: TGTGCCAGTAGTATAGATCGTCAGGGGCCCCAGCATTTT. Translated: CASSIDRQGPQHF.

The V call is TRBV3-1 (or the pseudogene TRBV3-2), the J call TRBJ2-5; 8 bases align to TRBD2. Germline CDR1 and CDR2: LGHDT and YNNKEL (reference sequence). The CDR3 has 17 residues. The V gene end was trimmed by 0 bases and the J gene end by 1 base; junction bases not matched to a gene: 7. The DNA for the CDR3 is TGTGCCAGCAGCCAAGATGGCCTAGCGGGCCTCCAAGAGACCCAGTACTTC. This gives the protein CASSQDGLAGLQETQYF.

Turning to this clone: The same CDR3 also results from other DNA sequences found in this sample. The rearrangement links TRBV4-3 to TRBJ1-6; no clear D. The CDR3 is 15 amino acids. The ends were cut back, 1 base at V and 7 bases at J, with 11 bases in the middle. Germline CDR1 reads LGHNA; CDR2 reads YSLEER. CDR3 bases: TGCGCCAGCAGCCAAGTTGTTAGAGGGAATTCACCCCTCCACTTT. It encodes CASSQVVRGNSPLHF.

This clone is deemed large (0.1 to 1%). The chain couples TRBV19 to TRBJ2-3; 8 nucleotides agree with TRBD2. Germline CDR1 reads LNHDA; CDR2 reads SQIVND (reference sequence). The CDR3 is 15 amino acids. The trim removed 3 bases at V and 4 bases at J, leaving 6 bases unmatched. The CDR3 coding sequence is TGTGCCAGTAGTATGGGTAGCGGGATCGCAGATACGCAGTATTTT. Amino acid sequence: CASSMGSGIADTQYF.

This sequence joins TRBV5-1 and TRBJ2-5, with a tentative D call TRBD2 (6 bases). V lost 2 bases, J lost 3 bases, and 8 bases lay in between. CDR3 length equals 13 residues. CDR1 SGHRS and CDR2 YFSETQ come from the germline V gene. CDR3 bases: TGCGCCAGCAGCTTCGGGGGAGAAGAGACCCAGTACTTC. It is translated as CASSFGGEETQYF.

The chain joins TRBV11-3 to TRBJ2-5; D ambiguous. Germline CDR1 is SGHNT and CDR2 is YENEEA. The ends were cut back, 3 bases at V and 0 bases at J, with 5 bases in the middle. This CDR3 region has 13 residues. In DNA form, the CDR3 reads TGTGCCAGCAGCTTCCAATACCAAGAGACCCAGTACTTC. It codes for CASSFQYQETQYF.

This rearrangement joins TRBV2 to TRBJ2-1; maybe TRBD2 (6 bases). The CDR3 is 13 residues long. V lost 6 bases to trimming and J lost 6 bases, with 12 bases between them. The germline V gene encodes CDR1 SNHLY and CDR2 FYNNEI. CDR3 protein: CASSRTITNEQFF. The CDR3 DNA reads TGTGCCAGCAGCCGGACTATCACCAATGAGCAGTTCTTC. Based on the CDR3 plus reference TRBV2 and TRBJ2-1, the full variable domain is EPEVTQTPSHQVTQMGQEVILRCVPISNHLYFYWYRQILGQKVEFLVSFYNNEISEKSEIFDDQFSVERPDGSNFTLKIRSTKLEDSAMYFCASSRTITNEQFFGPGTRLTVL.